This entry lists 29 T cell receptor beta chains sequenced from one sample in a study of T-cell reconstitution after alpha-beta-depleted transplantation in children. A TCRbeta library incorporating unique molecular identifiers was prepared. TCRdb fed the PCR reads into MiXCR, producing one record per CDR3 protein. The repertoire holds some 500,000 distinct CDR3 sequences, with around 18% as singletons. Source: PBMCs from the stem cell graft donor, taken from the stem cell graft. The receptors originated from a human donor who donated a stem cell graft to a child with acute lymphoblastic leukemia.

The V and J genes are TRBV12-5 and TRBJ2-1; 9 bases are a match to TRBD2. In germline, CDR1 is LGHNT, CDR2 FRNRAP. This CDR3 spans 16 amino acids. J was trimmed by 2 bases and V by 7 bases; bases with no gene match: 9. The CDR3 spells CASALSLAGPYNEQFF. Written as DNA, the CDR3 is TGTGCTAGTGCCCTCTCCCTAGCGGGACCCTACAATGAGCAGTTCTTC. Variable domain in full (rest from reference TRBV12-5 and TRBJ2-1): DARVTQTPRHKVTEMGQEVTMRCQPILGHNTVFWYRQTMMQGLELLAYFRNRAPLDDSGMPKDRFSAEMPDATLATLKIQPSEPRDSAVYFCASALSLAGPYNEQFFGPGTRLTVL.

The J gene is TRBJ2-4, the V gene TRBV2; 11 bases agree with TRBD1. Per germline, CDR1 SNHLY and CDR2 FYNNEI. The CDR3 consists of 16 residues. V shed 5 bases, J shed 7 bases, and the junction held 10 bases outside the gene matches. Here the CDR3 DNA reads TGTGCCAGCAGTAGATACAGCCGGGACAGGGGGAACATTCAGTACTTC. It specifies CASSRYSRDRGNIQYF. The complete variable domain, with remaining parts taken from reference TRBV2 and TRBJ2-4, reads EPEVTQTPSHQVTQMGQEVILRCVPISNHLYFYWYRQILGQKVEFLVSFYNNEISEKSEIFDDQFSVERPDGSNFTLKIRSTKLEDSAMYFCASSRYSRDRGNIQYFGAGTRLSVL.

This clonotype was seen more than once but under ten times. V usage is TRBV5-1 and J usage is TRBJ1-2; 12 bases map to TRBD1. V lost 3 bases, J lost 3 bases, and 6 bases stayed unmatched. The CDR3 covers 16 residues. Germline values: CDR1 SGHRS, CDR2 YFSETQ. As DNA, the CDR3 is TGCGCCAGCAGCTGGGACAGGGGGCATGCCTACTATGGCTACACCTTC. This codes for CASSWDRGHAYYGYTF.

The V and J genes are TRBV7-2 and TRBJ2-3; tentatively, D is TRBD1 or TRBD2 (5 bases each). With 1 base removed from V and 8 bases from J, the gap between germline ends came to 13 bases. CDR3 length equals 14 residues. Germline V gene lookup returns CDR1 SGHTA and CDR2 FQGNSA. The CDR3 bases are TGTGCCAGCAGCTTAGGGCCTTCCGGGGCTACGCAGTATTTT. Residues: CASSLGPSGATQYF. Variable domain in full (rest from reference TRBV7-2 and TRBJ2-3): GAGVSQSPSNKVTEKGKDVELRCDPISGHTALYWYRQSLGQGLEFLIYFQGNSAPDKSGLPSDRFSAERTGGSVSTLTIQRTQQEDSAVYLCASSLGPSGATQYFGPGTRLTVL.

This rearrangement joins TRBV20-1 to TRBJ1-1; TRBD1 might be the D (5 bases). Trimming cost V 0 bases and J 0 bases, with 11 bases left between them. Germline CDR1 reads DFQATT; CDR2 reads SNEGSKA (reference sequence). The CDR3 loop spans 15 amino acids. CDR3: CSARDQEDMNTEAFF. The CDR3 DNA follows: TGCAGTGCTAGAGATCAAGAGGACATGAACACTGAAGCTTTCTTT.

The chain links TRBV12-3 or TRBV12-4 to TRBJ2-7; the D call may be TRBD1 or TRBD2 (6 bases each). The V gene lost 6 bases and the J gene lost 3 bases, with 12 bases spanning the gap. The CDR3 loop spans 13 amino acids. CDR3 residues: CASSSGGHYEQYF. CDR3 bases: TGTGCCAGCAGCTCCGGGGGCCACTACGAGCAGTACTTC.

The V gene is TRBV4-2, the J gene TRBJ1-4, with a possible D match to TRBD1 (5 bases). The germline V gene has CDR1 LGHNA and CDR2 YNFKEQ. The CDR3 has 13 residues. With 4 bases removed from V and 8 bases from J, the gap between germline ends came to 11 bases. For the CDR3, the DNA is TGTGCCAGCAGCCCTTACCGGGGGGAAAAACTGTTTTTT. Amino acid sequence: CASSPYRGEKLFF.

This clonotype appeared a few times. The chain recombines TRBV10-3 with TRBJ2-7; D not certain. Trimming cost V 6 bases and J 2 bases, with 11 bases left between them. There are 13 residues in the CDR3. The V gene's germline CDR1 is ENHRY and CDR2 SYGVKD. The CDR3 sequence is CAISRAPTYEQYF. For the CDR3, the DNA is TGTGCCATCAGCCGGGCCCCGACCTACGAGCAGTACTTC.

This chain uses TRBV27 with TRBJ1-2; 9 bases fit TRBD1. Germline CDR1 is MNHEY and CDR2 is SMNVEV (reference sequence). The V segment lost 3 bases and the J segment 8 bases; nucleotides outside the gene matches: 4. The length of the CDR3 is 13 residues. CDR3 in DNA: TGTGCCAGCAGTTTTCTGGACAGGGGAGGCTACACCTTC. It codes for CASSFLDRGGYTF.

V is TRBV4-1 and J is TRBJ2-7; TRBD2 matches 11 bases. Germline V gene lookup returns CDR1 MGHRA and CDR2 YSYEKL. The CDR3 is made up of 16 amino acids. J gave up 2 bases and V 1 base, and 4 bases lay outside the gene matches. This CDR3 reads CASSQAATSGTYEQYF. The CDR3 region has the DNA TGCGCCAGCAGCCAAGCGGCGACTAGCGGGACCTACGAGCAGTACTTC.

Only a few counts were recorded for this clonotype. The CDR3 sequence: CASSQVTGLGNSPLHF. As DNA, the CDR3 is TGCGCCAGCAGCCAGGTGACAGGGTTGGGGAATTCACCCCTCCACTTT. V gene TRBV4-1 combines with J gene TRBJ1-6; TRBD1 agrees at 7 bases. This CDR3 region has 16 residues. Germline values: CDR1 MGHRA, CDR2 YSYEKL. V shed 3 bases, J shed 7 bases, and the junction held 9 bases outside the gene matches.

V gene TRBV7-9 combines with J gene TRBJ2-5, with 7 bases that match TRBD2. This CDR3 has 15 amino acids. From germline, CDR1 is SEHNR and CDR2 FQNEAQ (reference sequence). The V gene end was trimmed by 5 bases and the J gene end by 4 bases; junction bases not matched to a gene: 10. DNA for the CDR3: TGTGCCAGCAGCGTCGGAACCCCGGGGGGAGAGACCCAGTACTTC. Translation: CASSVGTPGGETQYF.

This clonotype was found a few times. The rearrangement joins TRBV29-1 to TRBJ2-2; D gene unclear. CDR1 is SQVTM and CDR2 is ANQGSEA in the germline V gene. This CDR3 is built from 12 residues. V was pared by 1 base and J by 8 bases, with 8 bases between. The CDR3 DNA reads as TGCAGCGTTGAAGGCCCTTTGGGGGAGCTGTTTTTT. It specifies CSVEGPLGELFF.

There are a few counts of this clonotype. The chain combines TRBV12-3 or TRBV12-4 with TRBJ1-4; maybe TRBD1 (5 bases). V was trimmed by 6 bases and J by 3 bases, leaving 20 bases between them. The CDR3 is 17 amino acids. In nucleotides, the CDR3 is TGTGCCAGCAGCCAGGGCCTCACAGGCGCACCTAATGAAAAACTGTTTTTT. It translates to CASSQGLTGAPNEKLFF.

The V gene is TRBV20-1, the J gene TRBJ2-7, with a tentative D call TRBD2 (6 bases). V was trimmed by 3 bases and J by 2 bases, leaving 11 bases between them. This CDR3 has 13 residues. Germline V gives CDR1 DFQATT, CDR2 SNEGSKA (reference sequence). The DNA for the CDR3 is TGCAGTGCTAGGACTAGTACCACCTACGAGCAGTACTTC. This sequence encodes CSARTSTTYEQYF.

This clonotype was seen more than once but under ten times. The rearrangement uses TRBV12-3 or TRBV12-4 and TRBJ2-5; 7 nucleotides align to TRBD1. CDR3 length: 15 amino acids. Trimming took 7 bases from V and 6 from J; bases not matched to a gene: 14. In DNA, the CDR3 is TGTGCCAGCAACCACGCGACAGGGATCAGGAAGACCCAGTACTTC. Amino acid sequence: CASNHATGIRKTQYF.

The chain couples TRBV19 to TRBJ2-1, with 10 bases matching TRBD2. J was trimmed by 3 bases and V by 4 bases; bases with no gene match: 3. The CDR3 contains 15 residues. Germline V lookup: CDR1 LNHDA, CDR2 SQIVND (reference sequence). The CDR3 nucleotides are TGTGCCAGTAGTACGGCTAGCGGGAGCTACAATGAGCAGTTCTTC. Its protein product is CASSTASGSYNEQFF.

The rearrangement links TRBV29-1 to TRBJ2-3; D could derive from TRBD1 or TRBD2 (5 bases each). Germline V gene sequence: CDR1 SQVTM, CDR2 ANQGSEA. CDR3 size: 15 residues. With 0 bases removed from V and 0 bases from J, the gap between germline ends came to 10 bases. The DNA of the CDR3 is TGCAGCGTTGAAGAGAACGGGGCCAGCACAGATACGCAGTATTTT. Protein sequence: CSVEENGASTDTQYF.

The J gene is TRBJ2-2, the V gene TRBV29-1; D remains ambiguous. This CDR3 region has 14 residues. Germline CDR1 is SQVTM and CDR2 is ANQGSEA. V lost 4 bases and J lost 6, with 15 bases in between. The CDR3 protein is CSVVKGSVAGELFF. The CDR3 DNA reads TGCAGCGTTGTCAAAGGGTCGGTGGCCGGGGAGCTGTTTTTT.

V and J are TRBV5-1 and TRBJ2-7; 9 positions agree with TRBD1. The germline V gene encodes CDR1 SGHRS and CDR2 YFSETQ. The CDR3 extends over 14 amino acids. The V segment lost 9 bases and the J segment 2 bases; nucleotides outside the gene matches: 9. CDR3 protein: CAIPRGQGTYEQYF. In nucleotides, the CDR3 is TGCGCCATACCACGCGGACAGGGGACCTACGAGCAGTACTTC.

The chain is built from TRBV18 and TRBJ2-6, with 12 bases matching TRBD1. Germline CDR1 and CDR2: KGHSH and LQKENI. Trimming at V came to 3 bases and at J to 4 bases, leaving 16 bases not matched to a gene. The length of the CDR3 is 21 residues. Here the CDR3 reads CASSPLPGTGGPLGGANVLTF. CDR3 nucleotide sequence: TGTGCCAGCTCACCTCTTCCCGGGACAGGGGGCCCTCTAGGAGGGGCCAACGTCCTGACTTTC.

A few counts support this clonotype. The rearrangement joins TRBV3-1 to TRBJ2-5, with 7 bases identical to TRBD2. This CDR3 is 14 amino acids long. Trimming at V came to 4 bases and at J to 5 bases, leaving 7 bases not matched to a gene. Per germline, CDR1 LGHDT and CDR2 YNNKEL (reference sequence). Here the CDR3 reads CASSLGLPGETQYF. CDR3 DNA: TGTGCCAGCAGCCTGGGACTACCCGGGGAGACCCAGTACTTC.

The chain combines TRBV29-1 with TRBJ2-1; 8 nucleotides match TRBD2. V lost 0 bases, J lost 0 bases, and 10 bases stayed unmatched. CDR1 is SQVTM, CDR2 ANQGSEA, per germline. The CDR3 sequence is 18 residues long. The CDR3 spells CSVEEFPIAGRSYNEQFF. CDR3 nucleotide sequence: TGCAGCGTTGAAGAGTTCCCAATAGCGGGACGCTCCTACAATGAGCAGTTCTTC.

This clonotype was found a few times. V and J are TRBV6-5 and TRBJ1-5; no definite D call. Between the trimmed V and J ends, which lost 0 bases and 2 bases, there was a span of 11 bases. Germline lookup yields CDR1 MNHEY and CDR2 SVGAGI. The CDR3 contains 16 residues. In nucleotides, the CDR3 is TGTGCCAGCAGTTACTCGTCGGATGTGGGCAATCAGCCCCAGCATTTT. This gives the protein CASSYSSDVGNQPQHF.

The V and J genes are TRBV7-9 and TRBJ1-1; D perhaps matches TRBD1 (6 bases). The CDR3 sequence is 15 residues long. The ends were cut back, 5 bases at V and 0 bases at J, with 13 bases in the middle. In germline, CDR1 is SEHNR, CDR2 FQNEAQ (reference sequence). CDR3 sequence: CASSDGQNMNTEAFF. The CDR3 DNA reads TGTGCCAGCAGCGACGGACAGAACATGAACACTGAAGCTTTCTTT.

V gene TRBV6-5 combines with J gene TRBJ2-7; TRBD2 aligns across 7 bases. The junction had 4 bases not matched to a gene; V was cut back by 3 bases and J by 2 bases. Germline V gene lookup returns CDR1 MNHEY and CDR2 SVGAGI. CDR3 length equals 14 residues. As DNA, the CDR3 is TGTGCCAGCAGTTATCCGGGGGGTGCCTACGAGCAGTACTTC. Translating gives CASSYPGGAYEQYF.

This clonotype was seen repeatedly, ten times or more. The V call is TRBV25-1, the J call TRBJ1-6; no firm D call. There are 14 residues in the CDR3. V was clipped by 6 bases and J by 8 bases, with 14 bases between them. CDR1 and CDR2 (germline): MGHDK, SYGVNS. CDR3 DNA sequence: TGTGCCAGCAGCCCCGCTTATTCGGATTCACCCCTCCACTTT. Residues: CASSPAYSDSPLHF.

This chain links TRBV10-3 with TRBJ2-6; D uncertain. CDR3 length: 15 residues. V was clipped by 5 bases and J by 1 base, with 9 bases between them. CDR1 and CDR2 (germline): ENHRY, SYGVKD. CDR3 sequence reads: CAISLDGSGANVLTF. CDR3 coding DNA: TGTGCCATCAGTTTGGACGGGTCTGGGGCCAACGTCCTGACTTTC.

The rearrangement joins TRBV20-1 to TRBJ2-7; 12 bases fit TRBD2. Germline V gene data show CDR1 as DFQATT and CDR2 as SNEGSKA (reference sequence). The CDR3 runs 16 residues. V trimming: 0 bases; J trimming: 2 bases; junction bases outside the gene matches: 5. The DNA of the CDR3 is TGCAGTGCTAGAGAGCTAGCGGGAGGGACCCCCTACGAGCAGTACTTC. Protein sequence: CSARELAGGTPYEQYF.